One and the same sample provided the 30 T cell receptor beta chains below, sequenced in a study of beta chain features in type 1 diabetes. Expressed TCRB transcripts were sequenced because the isolated RNA had all been reverse transcribed beforehand. Assay: immunoSEQ multiplex PCR; the TCRdb copy retains only in-frame clones and omits some. The sample carries about 140,000 clones, 6.9% recorded once. Sequenced: central memory CD4+ T cells from blood. Source of these receptors: a woman under 40 in good health.

The V gene is TRBV18, the J gene TRBJ1-1; no definite D call. This CDR3 is built from 13 residues. Germline CDR1 KGHSH, CDR2 LQKENI. V dropped 2 bases and J dropped 1 base, with 5 bases sitting between them. The chain's CDR3 is CASSPEGNTEAFF. The CDR3 DNA is TGTGCCAGCTCACCAGAGGGGAACACTGAAGCTTTCTTT. Based on the CDR3 plus reference TRBV18 and TRBJ1-1, the full variable domain is NAGVMQNPRHLVRRRGQEARLRCSPMKGHSHVYWYRQLPEEGLKFMVYLQKENIIDESGMPKERFSAEFPKEGPSILRIQQVVRGDSAAYFCASSPEGNTEAFFGQGTRLTVV.

This clone has a handful of counts. The J gene is TRBJ1-1, the V gene TRBV9; 7 bases map to TRBD1. The CDR3 extends over 14 amino acids. The germline V gene has CDR1 SGDLS and CDR2 YYNGEE. The V and J ends lost 0 bases and 3 bases, in that order; junction bases with no gene match: 2. CDR3 region: CASSVEGQYTEAFF. The CDR3, as DNA: TGTGCCAGCAGCGTAGAGGGACAGTACACTGAAGCTTTCTTT.

This chain joins TRBV25-1 and TRBJ2-1; 11 bases are a match to TRBD2. The CDR3 extends over 13 amino acids. Trimming at V came to 6 bases and at J to 7 bases, leaving 2 bases not matched to a gene. Germline loops: CDR1 MGHDK, CDR2 SYGVNS. CDR3 sequence: CASRLAGVNEQFF. CDR3 sequence (DNA): TGTGCCAGCAGACTAGCGGGAGTTAATGAGCAGTTCTTC.

There are a few counts of this clone. V and J are TRBV20-1 and TRBJ1-1; D is possibly TRBD1 (5 bases). The CDR3 runs to 11 residues. Germline V gene sequence: CDR1 DFQATT, CDR2 SNEGSKA (reference sequence). Here the CDR3 reads CSGTPNTEAFF. Here the CDR3 DNA reads TGCAGCGGGACTCCGAACACTGAAGCTTTCTTT.

The chain combines TRBV6-1 with TRBJ1-1; D gene ambiguous. Germline CDR1 MNHNS, CDR2 SASEGT. The CDR3 has 13 residues. V gave up 4 bases and J gave up 1 base, with 7 bases separating them. The CDR3 nucleotides read TGTGCCAGCAGTGGTCAGGAGAACACTGAAGCTTTCTTT. It translates to CASSGQENTEAFF.

The chain is built from TRBV28 and TRBJ2-1, with TRBD2 identical over 8 bases. With 6 bases clipped from V and 3 bases from J, the junction kept 7 bases outside the gene matches. The CDR3 spans 15 residues. Germline V gene data show CDR1 as MDHEN and CDR2 as SYDVKM. This chain's CDR3 is CASRTGTRVYNEQFF. The CDR3, as DNA: TGTGCCAGCAGGACCGGGACTAGGGTCTACAATGAGCAGTTCTTC.

This clone was picked up many times. The chain uses TRBV15 and TRBJ2-7; maybe TRBD2 (6 bases). Between the trimmed V and J ends, which lost 0 bases and 0 bases, there was a span of 9 bases. The CDR3 has 15 amino acids. Looked up from germline, CDR1 is LNHNV and CDR2 is YYDKDF (reference sequence). The CDR3 here is CATSRDRDFSYEQYF. In DNA, the CDR3 is TGTGCCACCAGCAGAGATAGGGACTTCTCCTACGAGCAGTACTTC. The variable domain in full, with the rest retrieved from reference TRBV15 and TRBJ2-7, is DAMVIQNPRYQVTQFGKPVTLSCSQTLNHNVMYWYQQKSSQAPKLLFHYYDKDFNNEADTPDNFQSRRPNTSFCFLDIRSPGLGDTAMYLCATSRDRDFSYEQYFGPGTRLTVT.

DNA of the CDR3: TGTGCCAGCAGCCCTGAGTTTCGCAACACCATATATTTT. Residues: CASSPEFRNTIYF. This rearrangement joins TRBV14 to TRBJ1-3; D unclear. Germline loops: CDR1 SGHDN, CDR2 FVKESK. The CDR3 totals 13 residues. The V and J ends lost 4 bases and 7 bases respectively, with 11 bases between them. Using reference TRBV14 and TRBJ1-3 for the parts outside the CDR3, the full variable domain is EAGVTQFPSHSVIEKGQTVTLRCDPISGHDNLYWYRRVMGKEIKFLLHFVKESKQDESGMPNNRFLAERTGGTYSTLKVQPAELEDSGVYFCASSPEFRNTIYFGEGSWLTVV.

J is TRBJ1-1 and V is TRBV30, with D perhaps matching TRBD1 (6 bases). The CDR3 totals 13 residues. Trimming left V 4 bases short and J 5 bases short, with 14 bases between. CDR1 is GTSNPN, CDR2 SVGIG, per germline (reference sequence). In nucleotides, the CDR3 is TGTGCCTGGAAAGAGGGGGGGTGGACTGAAGCTTTCTTT. Translation: CAWKEGGWTEAFF.

This clone has more than one count but fewer than ten. V is TRBV7-9 and J is TRBJ2-6; D not certain. The ends were cut back, 6 bases at V and 0 bases at J, with 9 bases in the middle. Germline V gene lookup returns CDR1 SEHNR and CDR2 FQNEAQ (reference sequence). The CDR3 runs to 15 residues. CDR3 nucleotides: TGTGCCAGCAGATCTACGAGCTCTGGGGCCAACGTCCTGACTTTC. Its protein product is CASRSTSSGANVLTF.

This clone was observed a handful of times. The chain combines TRBV5-1 with TRBJ2-2; tentative D call: TRBD2 (6 bases). Trimming pared 0 bases from V and 6 bases from J, leaving 9 bases between. The CDR3 length is 14 residues. Per germline, CDR1 SGHRS and CDR2 YFSETQ. CDR3 bases: TGCGCCAGCAGCTTGGCGGGAGCGGCCGGGGAGCTGTTTTTT. Encoded protein: CASSLAGAAGELFF.

This clone came up a few times. This chain joins TRBV6-6 and TRBJ2-1; 8 nucleotides agree with TRBD2. V dropped 6 bases and J dropped 9; count of bases not matched to a gene: 7. The CDR3 is made up of 13 amino acids. Germline V gene data show CDR1 as MNHNY and CDR2 as SVGAGI (reference sequence). CDR3 DNA sequence: TGTGCCAGCAGCTCCTCTAGCGGGCTTGAGCAGTTCTTC. Amino acids: CASSSSSGLEQFF.

This clone was seen only a few times. The CDR3 region is CATHQGLLYEQYF. The CDR3 DNA reads as TGTGCCACACATCAGGGACTTCTTTACGAGCAGTACTTC. The chain employs TRBV28 and TRBJ2-7; TRBD2 might be the D (6 bases). CDR1 is MDHEN, CDR2 SYDVKM, per germline. The CDR3 spans 13 residues. V gave up 10 bases and J gave up 4 bases, with 17 bases separating them.

The V gene is TRBV23-1, the J gene TRBJ2-1; 13 nucleotides line up with TRBD2. TRBV23-1 has ORF status, its function being uncertain. The ends lost 2 bases at V and 4 bases at J; junction bases unmatched: 14. This CDR3 comprises 20 residues. The CDR3 spells CASSQPGLAGTPGIYNEQFF. The CDR3 DNA reads TGCGCCAGCAGTCAACCGGGACTAGCGGGAACACCGGGCATATACAATGAGCAGTTCTTC.

This clone came up a few times. V usage is TRBV11-2 and J usage is TRBJ2-3; D uncertain. The CDR3 has 13 amino acids. Germline V gene lookup returns CDR1 SGHAT and CDR2 FQNNGV. V was trimmed by 5 bases and J by 6 bases, leaving 12 bases between them. This CDR3 is CASSQPELDTQYF. CDR3 DNA: TGTGCCAGCAGCCAGCCGGAGTTGGATACGCAGTATTTT.

This chain connects TRBV27 to TRBJ2-3; 7 nucleotides agree with TRBD1. Germline V gives CDR1 MNHEY, CDR2 SMNVEV (reference sequence). The CDR3 consists of 18 residues. Trimming took 1 base from V and 0 from J; bases not matched to a gene: 10. CDR3 DNA sequence: TGTGCCAGCAGTTTATACAGGGGAACTTTAACTAGCACAGATACGCAGTATTTT. It translates to CASSLYRGTLTSTDTQYF.

This clone was recorded a few times. This chain uses TRBV7-2 with TRBJ2-2; D is unresolved. The CDR3 totals 15 residues. Germline lookup yields CDR1 SGHTA and CDR2 FQGNSA. Trimming cost V 5 bases and J 5 bases, with 15 bases left between them. CDR3 DNA sequence: TGTGCCAGCAGCCCAACCCGGTCTTCTACCGGGGAGCTGTTTTTT. This codes for CASSPTRSSTGELFF.

A few counts support this clone. The chain has TRBV18 and TRBJ1-2; 7 nucleotides match TRBD1. V dropped 3 bases and J dropped 5; count of bases not matched to a gene: 3. Looked up from germline, CDR1 is KGHSH and CDR2 is LQKENI. The CDR3 length is 13 residues. CDR3: CASSPGTDYGYTF. CDR3 nucleotides: TGTGCCAGCTCACCCGGGACAGATTATGGCTACACCTTC. The full variable domain, completed using reference TRBV18 and TRBJ1-2, is NAGVMQNPRHLVRRRGQEARLRCSPMKGHSHVYWYRQLPEEGLKFMVYLQKENIIDESGMPKERFSAEFPKEGPSILRIQQVVRGDSAAYFCASSPGTDYGYTFGSGTRLTVV.

This clone was seen only a few times. The V and J genes are TRBV15 and TRBJ2-7; D is ambiguous. The length of the CDR3 is 13 residues. The germline gives CDR1 LNHNV, CDR2 YYDKDF (reference sequence). Between the trimmed V and J ends, which lost 0 bases and 6 bases, there was a span of 9 bases. This CDR3 reads CATSRDSGAEQYF. Here the CDR3 DNA reads TGTGCCACCAGCAGAGATTCCGGAGCCGAGCAGTACTTC.

To note about this clone: One end of the junction varies from germline; a read error may be responsible. CDR3 sequence (DNA): TGCGCCAGCAGCCAAACTAAGGCTAGCGGAGATACGCAGTATTTT. Its translation: CASSQTKASGDTQYF. The chain couples TRBV5-5 to TRBJ2-3, with 7 bases identical to TRBD2. Germline CDR1 is SGHKS and CDR2 is YYEKEE (reference sequence). The CDR3 has 15 amino acids.

A few counts support this clone. The V and J genes are TRBV28 and TRBJ2-5; 8 bases map to TRBD1. The CDR3 loop spans 14 amino acids. Per germline, CDR1 MDHEN and CDR2 SYDVKM. Trimming took 7 bases from V and 1 from J; bases not matched to a gene: 5. The CDR3 nucleotides are TGTGCCAGCAAGGACAGGGCTCTCCAAGAGACCCAGTACTTC. It codes for CASKDRALQETQYF.

This clone was detected only a few times. The chain couples TRBV11-1 to TRBJ2-1, with a possible D match to TRBD2 (6 bases). Germline loops: CDR1 SGHAT, CDR2 FQDESV (reference sequence). This CDR3 region has 17 residues. The germline V and J ends were trimmed by 6 bases and 1 base, with 19 bases remaining between them. The DNA of the CDR3 is TGTGCCAGCAGGTACGCCACCGGGGGTGGTTCCTACAATGAGCAGTTCTTC. Amino acids: CASRYATGGGSYNEQFF.

This clone was seen only a few times. V and J are TRBV6-5 and TRBJ2-5, with 11 bases identical to TRBD2. CDR3 length equals 15 residues. The V gene's germline CDR1 is MNHEY and CDR2 SVGAGI. After removal of 5 bases from V and 5 bases from J, the junction contained 7 bases not matched to a gene. The CDR3 reads CASSAQGLAVETQYF. The DNA of the CDR3 is TGTGCCAGCAGTGCTCAGGGACTAGCGGTGGAGACCCAGTACTTC.

This clone showed up just a few times. The chain has TRBV5-4 and TRBJ2-7; 12 bases fit TRBD2. CDR1 SGHNT and CDR2 YYREEE come from the germline V gene (reference sequence). Trimming took 5 bases from V and 4 from J; bases not matched to a gene: 7. The CDR3 sequence is 15 residues long. CDR3 bases: TGTGCCAGCAGTCCCGGGACTAGCGGGCAATACGAGCAGTACTTC. Translation gives CASSPGTSGQYEQYF.

This clone appeared many times. The same CDR3 is also encoded by other DNA sequences in this sample. The chain couples TRBV7-9 to TRBJ2-2; D is perhaps TRBD1 (6 bases). The CDR3 is 14 residues long. Trimming stripped 5 bases from V and 7 bases from J, with 14 bases between. Germline V gene data show CDR1 as SEHNR and CDR2 as FQNEAQ (reference sequence). CDR3 bases: TGTGCCAGCAGCCCCCGAACAGGGATCGGGGAGCTGTTTTTT. Amino acids: CASSPRTGIGELFF.

In DNA, the CDR3 is TGTGCCAGCAGCGCCGCGTCAGGTAGACTATCCGGGGAGCTGTTTTTT. Translating gives CASSAASGRLSGELFF. The chain couples TRBV9 to TRBJ2-2; TRBD2 might be the D (5 bases). Trimming cost V 3 bases and J 6 bases, with 18 bases left between them. CDR1 is SGDLS and CDR2 is YYNGEE in the germline V gene. The CDR3 is made up of 16 amino acids.

In its sample, this clone was seen many times. The chain uses TRBV7-9 and TRBJ2-2; TRBD1 matches 7 bases. This CDR3 comprises 15 residues. V shed 7 bases and J 3 bases; nucleotides not matched to a gene: 8. From germline, CDR1 is SEHNR and CDR2 FQNEAQ (reference sequence). This CDR3 reads CASTKSGTDTGELFF. CDR3 nucleotide sequence: TGTGCCAGCACTAAATCCGGGACAGACACCGGGGAGCTGTTTTTT. Combining the CDR3 with reference TRBV7-9 and TRBJ2-2 gives the whole variable domain DTGVSQNPRHKITKRGQNVTFRCDPISEHNRLYWYRQTLGQGPEFLTYFQNEAQLEKSRLLSDRFSAERPKGSFSTLEIQRTEQGDSAMYLCASTKSGTDTGELFFGEGSRLTVL.

This clone has more than one count but fewer than ten. The chain carries TRBV11-2 and TRBJ2-5, with D possibly matching TRBD2 (6 bases). Germline CDR1 reads SGHAT; CDR2 reads FQNNGV. The CDR3 length is 17 residues. Trimming cost V 5 bases and J 5 bases, with 24 bases left between them. This CDR3 reads CASSPRLGFSGDETQYF. DNA for the CDR3: TGTGCCAGCAGCCCCCGATTAGGGTTCTCGGGGGACGAGACCCAGTACTTC.

The chain uses TRBV14 and TRBJ2-7; 10 nucleotides align to TRBD2. Unmatched junction bases numbered 10, after V lost 5 bases and J lost 9 bases. The germline V gene has CDR1 SGHDN and CDR2 FVKESK. The CDR3 is 14 amino acids. The CDR3 sequence: CASSARTSGRGQYF. CDR3 nucleotide sequence: TGTGCCAGCAGCGCGAGGACTAGCGGTCGAGGGCAGTACTTC.

This clone was counted a few times. This sequence joins TRBV14 and TRBJ2-2, with TRBD1 matching over 8 bases. V dropped 5 bases and J dropped 3; count of bases not matched to a gene: 2. From germline, CDR1 is SGHDN and CDR2 FVKESK. This CDR3 comprises 14 residues. The CDR3 sequence is CASSWDRYTGELFF. CDR3 nucleotide sequence: TGTGCCAGCAGCTGGGACAGGTACACCGGGGAGCTGTTTTTT.